Below, 7 T cell receptor beta chains from the same sample are listed, as sequenced in a study of spatial heterogeneity in lung cancer. The antigens of these receptors remain unknown. Regarding time point: sample taken at primary tumor resection. MiXCR, applied by TCRdb to the 5' RACE reads, yields one record per CDR3 protein. The repertoire includes fewer than 15,000 distinct CDR3 sequences, 5.5% to 8.5% of them detected once, and over 3% sits in the top ten. Study outcomes and limitations: Tracking of tumor mutation counts was seen in expanded intratumoral alpha and beta TCR counts.

Source: lung tumor tissue, taken at surgery. These receptors came from a female donor with early-stage non-small cell lung cancer.

In its sample, this clonotype ranks as medium-sized. The J gene is TRBJ1-1, the V gene TRBV29-1; no clear D gene. V was trimmed by 2 bases and J by 5 bases, leaving 12 bases between them. Germline CDR1 reads SQVTM; CDR2 reads ANQGSEA. The CDR3 totals 13 residues. CDR3: CSVESAMGTEAFF. CDR3 in DNA: TGCAGCGTTGAATCGGCGATGGGGACTGAAGCTTTCTTT. The full variable domain, completed using reference TRBV29-1 and TRBJ1-1, is SAVISQKPSRDICQRGTSLTIQCQVDSQVTMMFWYRQQPGQSLTLIATANQGSEATYESGFVIDKFPISRPNLTFSTLTVSNMSPEDSSIYLCSVESAMGTEAFFGQGTRLTVV.

This clonotype was counted ten times or more. The genes are TRBV7-2 and TRBJ2-6; perhaps TRBD2 as D (6 bases). Trimming took off 0 bases at V and 3 bases at J, with 6 bases between the two ends. Germline values: CDR1 SGHTA, CDR2 FQGNSA. CDR3 size: 15 residues. CDR3 residues: CASSLAGLGANVLTF. The CDR3 DNA reads as TGTGCCAGCAGCTTAGCGGGACTTGGGGCCAACGTCCTGACTTTC.

This clonotype was counted at least ten times. The V and J genes are TRBV27 and TRBJ2-7; 12 positions agree with TRBD2. CDR3 size: 15 residues. Germline V gene data show CDR1 as MNHEY and CDR2 as SMNVEV (reference sequence). Unmatched junction bases numbered 7, after V lost 6 bases and J lost 4 bases. The CDR3 nucleotides are TGTGCCAGCAGCCTACGACTAGCGGGAGTTTACGAGCAGTACTTC. Encoded protein: CASSLRLAGVYEQYF.

There are a few counts of this clonotype. The chain links TRBV27 to TRBJ2-5; D remains unclear. V shed 2 bases and J shed 6 bases, with 7 bases lying between them. Germline lookup yields CDR1 MNHEY and CDR2 SMNVEV (reference sequence). The CDR3 runs to 12 residues. The DNA for the CDR3 is TGTGCCAGCAGTTTAGTTGGCAAGACCCAGTACTTC. Amino acids: CASSLVGKTQYF.

By its share, this clonotype is medium-sized. CDR3 amino acids: CASSYQGQGTDTQYF. The DNA for the CDR3 is TGTGCCAGCAGTTACCAAGGACAGGGCACAGATACGCAGTATTTT. This sequence joins TRBV6-6 and TRBJ2-3; 7 nucleotides align to TRBD1. Losses at the gene ends were 2 bases for V and 1 base for J; bases not matched to a gene: 3. CDR1 is MNHNY, CDR2 SVGAGI, per germline (reference sequence). The CDR3 covers 15 residues.

V and J are TRBV27 and TRBJ1-3, with D uncertain. Between the trimmed V and J ends, which lost 3 bases and 6 bases, there was a span of 12 bases. The germline V gene has CDR1 MNHEY and CDR2 SMNVEV (reference sequence). This CDR3 spans 14 amino acids. CDR3 amino acids: CASSLRGPKNTIYF. For the CDR3, the DNA is TGTGCCAGCAGTTTGCGCGGACCAAAAAACACCATATATTTT.

The chain recombines TRBV28 with TRBJ2-7, with TRBD2 identical over 8 bases. The ends lost 10 bases at V and 5 bases at J; junction bases unmatched: 19. Germline assignment: CDR1 MDHEN and CDR2 SYDVKM. CDR3 length: 16 residues. CDR3 in DNA: TGTGCCAACATGGCTCCTCCGGGAGGGCACAGGAACGAGCAGTACTTC. This gives the protein CANMAPPGGHRNEQYF.